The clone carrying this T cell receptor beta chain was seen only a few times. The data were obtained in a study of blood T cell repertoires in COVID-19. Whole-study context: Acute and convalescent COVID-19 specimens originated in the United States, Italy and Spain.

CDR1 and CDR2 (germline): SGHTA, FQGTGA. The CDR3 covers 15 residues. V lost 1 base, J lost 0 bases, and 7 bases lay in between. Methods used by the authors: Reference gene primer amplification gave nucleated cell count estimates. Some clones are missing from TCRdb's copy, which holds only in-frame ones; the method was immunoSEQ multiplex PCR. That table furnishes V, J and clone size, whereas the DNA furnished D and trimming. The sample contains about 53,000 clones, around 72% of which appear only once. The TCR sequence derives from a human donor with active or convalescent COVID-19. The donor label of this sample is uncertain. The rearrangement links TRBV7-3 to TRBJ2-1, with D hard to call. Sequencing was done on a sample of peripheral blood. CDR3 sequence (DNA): TGTGCCAGCAGCTTAAGCGCTAGCTCCTACAATGAGCAGTTCTTC. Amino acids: CASSLSASSYNEQFF.